The entry that follows covers one TCR beta chain sequence. The antigen is unknown. The data stem from a study of T-cell memory formation after mild COVID-19. Study in general: Most TCR clusters belonged to a single donor. Whole-study findings and limits: Chiefly within CM and EM were the contracting CD4+ clones; CD8+ ones were within EMRA. Clones that contracted from day 15 to 85 had balanced CD4/CD8; later expanders were CD4+ biased. Researchers found some responding clones in pre-infection memory, a sign that cross-reactive memory joined.

TCRdb reprocessed the 5' RACE reads with MiXCR, giving one entry per CDR3 protein. The table shows fewer than 250,000 distinct CDR3 sequences, with 15% occurring only once. Sequenced input: PBMCs or a T cell subset sorted from them (not recorded which). The receptor was derived from an adult woman who had mild COVID-19 (a few samples of this study predate the infection). Cell type and time point are not known.

The CDR3 DNA follows: TGTGCCAGCAGCTTGAATAGCGGGAGGGCCGCTACCTACGAGCAGTACTTC. As protein: CASSLNSGRAATYEQYF. V usage is TRBV7-9 and J usage is TRBJ2-7; TRBD2 agrees at 11 bases. Trimming removed 3 bases from V and 2 bases from J; junction bases left unmatched: 9. The V gene's germline CDR1 is SEHNR and CDR2 FQNEAQ (reference sequence). The CDR3 has 17 amino acids.